Shown below are 23 T cell receptor beta chains from a single sample sequenced in a study of T cell responses to AZD1222 COVID-19 vaccine (dated by TCRdb to about 2021). To prepare the library, the immunoSEQ multiplex PCR assay was applied. Here the immuneACCESS table is served through TCRdb, limited to in-frame sequences with V and J called. Missing clones are a known gap in these copies; in checked studies unresolved V genes cover under half, and the rest lacks a known reason. Across this sample there are 97,000 or so clones, with roughly 90% seen only once. Together, the top ten hold 2.8% of the sample. The time point label, as the study defines it: baseline before first vaccination. Specimen: peripheral blood, collected on day 0 of AZD1222 vaccination. These receptors were taken from an adult in good health.

The chain has TRBV2 and TRBJ1-2; 8 nucleotides agree with TRBD1. The CDR3 is 13 residues long. In germline, CDR1 is SNHLY, CDR2 FYNNEI. Losses at the gene ends were 3 bases for V and 7 bases for J; bases not matched to a gene: 4. The CDR3: CASSDYDRGGYTF. The CDR3 nucleotides read TGTGCCAGCAGTGATTATGACAGGGGTGGCTACACCTTC.

The rearrangement uses TRBV28 and TRBJ1-4; 10 nucleotides match TRBD1. The CDR3 has 14 residues. V was pared by 5 bases and J by 5 bases, with 2 bases of the junction left unmatched. Germline CDR1 reads MDHEN; CDR2 reads SYDVKM. The CDR3 loop reads CASSRQGANEKLFF. The CDR3 nucleotides read TGTGCCAGCAGTCGACAGGGGGCGAATGAAAAACTGTTTTTT.

V is TRBV27 and J is TRBJ1-2; D unclear. V was trimmed by 1 base and J by 4 bases, leaving 13 bases between them. In germline, CDR1 is MNHEY, CDR2 SMNVEV (reference sequence). This CDR3 has 15 amino acids. The CDR3: CASSLLGYASYGYTF. In DNA, the CDR3 is TGTGCCAGCAGTTTATTAGGGTACGCGTCCTATGGCTACACCTTC.

The genes are TRBV30 and TRBJ2-7, with 7 bases matching TRBD2. The ends lost 0 bases at V and 5 bases at J; junction bases unmatched: 7. This CDR3 contains 14 residues. Germline CDR1 is GTSNPN and CDR2 is SVGIG (reference sequence). DNA for the CDR3: TGTGCCTGGAGTGTAAAGCGGGACCACCACGAGCAGTACTTC. This sequence encodes CAWSVKRDHHEQYF.

The chain links TRBV3-1 (or the pseudogene TRBV3-2) to TRBJ2-2; D remains ambiguous. The germline CDR1 and CDR2 sequences are LGHDT and YNNKEL (reference sequence). Trimming pared 3 bases from V and 6 bases from J, leaving 8 bases between. This CDR3 spans 13 amino acids. The CDR3 reads CASSHPEAGELFF. CDR3 coding DNA: TGTGCCAGCAGCCACCCCGAAGCCGGGGAGCTGTTTTTT.

The V and J genes are TRBV18 and TRBJ1-1; maybe TRBD1 (6 bases). Between the trimmed V and J ends, which lost 1 base and 4 bases, there was a span of 13 bases. Germline-derived CDR1 and CDR2 are KGHSH and LQKENI. The CDR3 extends over 15 amino acids. The CDR3 nucleotides are TGTGCCAGCTCACCACTGGGACACTCGGGCACTGAAGCTTTCTTT. Protein: CASSPLGHSGTEAFF.

The chain links TRBV7-9 to TRBJ1-1; TRBD1 aligns across 7 bases. This CDR3 is 17 amino acids long. Germline lookup yields CDR1 SEHNR and CDR2 FQNEAQ (reference sequence). J gave up 6 bases and V 1 base, and 14 bases lay outside the gene matches. The DNA of the CDR3 is TGTGCCAGCAGCTTAGTGCTCTCGACAGGGTCGAAGTCTGAAGCTTTCTTT. Amino acids: CASSLVLSTGSKSEAFF.

The V and J genes are TRBV7-3 and TRBJ2-1; D unresolved. Germline V gives CDR1 SGHTA, CDR2 FQGTGA. This CDR3 has 13 amino acids. V gave up 3 bases and J gave up 9 bases, with 12 bases separating them. Written as DNA, the CDR3 is TGTGCCAGCAGCTTTGTCTTAGAAAGTGAGCAGTTCTTC. This codes for CASSFVLESEQFF.

V gene TRBV30 combines with J gene TRBJ2-1; 15 positions agree with TRBD2. This CDR3 region has 15 residues. Germline CDR1 is GTSNPN and CDR2 is SVGIG (reference sequence). Trimming removed 2 bases from V and 7 bases from J; junction bases left unmatched: 3. The DNA of the CDR3 is TGTGCCTGGAGTTTGGGACTAGCGGGGGGAAATGAGCAGTTCTTC. Translation: CAWSLGLAGGNEQFF.

The gene calls are TRBV14 and TRBJ2-2; 12 positions match TRBD2. The CDR3 spans 15 residues. V was clipped by 3 bases and J by 7 bases; unmatched bases: 3. Germline assignment: CDR1 SGHDN and CDR2 FVKESK. The CDR3 loop is CASSHVLAGGGELFF. CDR3 DNA: TGTGCCAGCAGCCATGTACTAGCGGGAGGCGGGGAGCTGTTTTTT. Based on the CDR3 plus reference TRBV14 and TRBJ2-2, the full variable domain is EAGVTQFPSHSVIEKGQTVTLRCDPISGHDNLYWYRRVMGKEIKFLLHFVKESKQDESGMPNNRFLAERTGGTYSTLKVQPAELEDSGVYFCASSHVLAGGGELFFGEGSRLTVL.

The chain has TRBV5-6 and TRBJ1-1; the D is unclear. This CDR3 has 15 amino acids. Germline loops: CDR1 SGHDT, CDR2 YYEEEE. V was pared by 0 bases and J by 0 bases, with 9 bases between. In nucleotides, the CDR3 is TGTGCCAGCAGCTTGGTTCTGGGGATGAACACTGAAGCTTTCTTT. Protein sequence: CASSLVLGMNTEAFF.

The genes are TRBV10-3 and TRBJ2-7; D is unresolved. With 6 bases removed from V and 5 bases from J, the gap between germline ends came to 8 bases. Germline lookup yields CDR1 ENHRY and CDR2 SYGVKD. This CDR3 is built from 11 residues. CDR3: CAISSMNEQYF. CDR3 nucleotide sequence: TGTGCCATCAGCTCGATGAACGAGCAGTACTTC.

The chain links TRBV5-8 to TRBJ2-3, with TRBD1 identical over 8 bases. This CDR3 spans 14 amino acids. Per the germline V gene, CDR1 is SGHTS and CDR2 is YDEGEE. V trimming: 4 bases; J trimming: 1 base; junction bases outside the gene matches: 2. The CDR3: CASSVDRGTDTQYF. DNA for the CDR3: TGTGCCAGCAGCGTGGACAGGGGCACAGATACGCAGTATTTT.

In its sample, this clone was seen once. The chain couples TRBV3-1 (or the pseudogene TRBV3-2) to TRBJ2-1; D is perhaps TRBD1 (6 bases). The CDR3 has 15 amino acids. V lost 5 bases, J lost 0 bases, and 11 bases lay in between. Germline assignment: CDR1 LGHDT and CDR2 YNNKEL (reference sequence). CDR3 nucleotides: TGTGCCAGCAGCGAGGGACAAAGCTCCTACAATGAGCAGTTCTTC. It encodes CASSEGQSSYNEQFF.

This chain connects TRBV6-5 to TRBJ2-7; 7 bases are shared with TRBD2. This CDR3 contains 14 residues. CDR1 is MNHEY, CDR2 SVGAGI, per germline. V dropped 7 bases and J dropped 4; count of bases not matched to a gene: 10. This chain's CDR3 is CASTREVSGYEQYF. In nucleotides, the CDR3 is TGTGCCAGCACTCGGGAGGTGTCTGGTTACGAGCAGTACTTC.

This rearrangement joins TRBV3-1 (or the pseudogene TRBV3-2) to TRBJ2-7; D tentatively reads TRBD1 or TRBD2 (5 bases each). This CDR3 is built from 13 residues. The ends were cut back, 4 bases at V and 3 bases at J, with 10 bases in the middle. Germline values: CDR1 LGHDT, CDR2 YNNKEL (reference sequence). The CDR3 sequence is CASSLVRGYEQYF. CDR3 bases: TGTGCCAGCAGCCTAGTGAGGGGCTACGAGCAGTACTTC.

The chain couples TRBV27 to TRBJ2-7; D possibly corresponds to TRBD2 (6 bases). The CDR3 has 15 residues. Trimming took 2 bases from V and 0 from J, leaving 11 bases between them. Germline CDR1 and CDR2: MNHEY and SMNVEV (reference sequence). Here the CDR3 DNA reads TGTGCCAGCAGTTTACGACCCGGGAGCTCCTACGAGCAGTACTTC. It is translated as CASSLRPGSSYEQYF.

This clone is a singleton in its sample. The V gene is TRBV19, the J gene TRBJ2-7; D may be TRBD1 or TRBD2 (5 bases each). V was clipped by 6 bases and J by 1 base, with 10 bases between them. Germline CDR1 is LNHDA and CDR2 is SQIVND (reference sequence). CDR3 size: 13 residues. The DNA of the CDR3 is TGTGCCAGTAGCCGGGACGGATCCTACGAGCAGTACTTC. Its translation is CASSRDGSYEQYF.

The chain recombines TRBV4-3 with TRBJ2-1, with 8 bases matching TRBD2. The germline V gene has CDR1 LGHNA and CDR2 YSLEER. The junction had 6 bases not matched to a gene; V was cut back by 3 bases and J by 8 bases. The CDR3 runs to 14 residues. The CDR3 loop is CASSHGGRTDEQFF. The CDR3 DNA follows: TGCGCCAGCAGCCACGGCGGGAGGACGGATGAGCAGTTCTTC.

The gene calls are TRBV28 and TRBJ1-5; D perhaps matches TRBD1 (6 bases). This CDR3 contains 17 residues. The germline gives CDR1 MDHEN, CDR2 SYDVKM. Deletions cut 2 bases from V and 0 bases from J, with 14 bases between. The chain's CDR3 is CASSLNRARVSNQPQHF. CDR3 DNA sequence: TGTGCCAGCAGTTTAAACAGGGCAAGGGTTAGCAATCAGCCCCAGCATTTT.

The chain is built from TRBV7-8 and TRBJ2-6, with D tentatively TRBD1 (6 bases). The CDR3 runs 17 residues. Germline lookup yields CDR1 SGHVS and CDR2 FQNEAQ. Trimming pared 5 bases from V and 4 bases from J, leaving 18 bases between. The CDR3 nucleotides are TGTGCCAGCAGCATCCACAACAGGGTCTCCGGGGCCAACGTCCTGACTTTC. Amino acid sequence: CASSIHNRVSGANVLTF. The full variable domain, its missing parts supplied by reference TRBV7-8 and TRBJ2-6, is GAGVSQSPRYKVAKRGQDVALRCDPISGHVSLFWYQQALGQGPEFLTYFQNEAQLDKSGLPSDRFFAERPEGSVSTLKIQRTQQEDSAVYLCASSIHNRVSGANVLTFGAGSRLTVL.

This chain connects TRBV3-1 (or the pseudogene TRBV3-2) to TRBJ2-6, with a tentative D call TRBD1 (5 bases). Germline CDR1 LGHDT, CDR2 YNNKEL (reference sequence). This CDR3 spans 17 amino acids. The ends were cut back, 4 bases at V and 1 base at J, with 14 bases in the middle. The DNA of the CDR3 is TGTGCCAGCAGCCTCGGGTCAGGGCGGTCTGGGGCCAACGTCCTGACTTTC. Its translation is CASSLGSGRSGANVLTF.

The V and J genes are TRBV18 and TRBJ2-7; 9 nucleotides line up with TRBD1. This CDR3 region has 13 residues. Losses at the gene ends were 3 bases for V and 7 bases for J; bases not matched to a gene: 4. Germline V gene data show CDR1 as KGHSH and CDR2 as LQKENI. CDR3: CASSPLTGGEQYF. CDR3 DNA: TGTGCCAGCTCACCTTTGACAGGGGGTGAGCAGTACTTC.